The clone carrying this T cell receptor (beta chain) has more than one count but fewer than ten. Its antigen remains unidentified. Sequencing relied on a cDNA template that was reverse transcribed from extracted RNA. The method was immunoSEQ multiplex PCR; TCRdb's version includes in-frame clones alone and lacks a portion of them. The table records about 130,000 clones, roughly 50% of them present only once. The sample originates from a study of CD8+ T cells in alopecia areata. At the level of the study: Once tofacitinib had been taken for 6 to 18 months, 6 months off drug followed.

Findings and limits, study-wide: Lesional scalp displayed greater clonality than normal scalp, most notably in alopecia totalis/universalis. Scalp samples also contribute reads from the resident alphabeta T cells found in normal skin.

Germline V gene lookup returns CDR1 SNHLY and CDR2 FYNNEI. V was cut by 4 bases and J by 8 bases, with 11 bases left in between. CDR3 length: 12 amino acids. The V and J genes are TRBV2 and TRBJ1-2; D gene unclear. The sequencing here drew on CD8+ T cells sorted from blood, taken at week 0. The TCR sequence derives from a human donor with alopecia areata. CDR3 nucleotides: TGTGCCAGCAGTGCCCGGGAGGTGGGCTACACCTTC. Encoded protein: CASSAREVGYTF.